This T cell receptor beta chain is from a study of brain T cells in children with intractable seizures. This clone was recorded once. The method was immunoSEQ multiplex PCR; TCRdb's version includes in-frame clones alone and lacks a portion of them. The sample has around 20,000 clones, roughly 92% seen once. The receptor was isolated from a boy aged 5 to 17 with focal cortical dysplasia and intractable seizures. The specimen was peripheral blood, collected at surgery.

CDR3 DNA: TGTGCCAGCAGCTTAGCGTTTCCTAGCGGGAGGGCCTATGAGCAGTTCTTC. Its translation: CASSLAFPSGRAYEQFF. The rearrangement joins TRBV7-2 to TRBJ2-1; 12 nucleotides match TRBD2. J gave up 8 bases and V 0 bases, and 8 bases lay outside the gene matches. This CDR3 comprises 17 residues. CDR1 and CDR2 (germline): SGHTA, FQGNSA.